Sequencing of this TCR beta chain was carried out in a study of human T cells and chemical hapten exposure. This clonotype occurred a few times. Time point of the sample: pre-sensitization, week 0. As for treatment: therapeutic diphenylcyclopropenone sensitization with weekly scalp DPC. This CDR3 spans 16 amino acids. Germline V gene sequence: CDR1 SGHRS, CDR2 YFSETQ. With 4 bases clipped from V and 4 bases from J, the junction kept 7 bases outside the gene matches. TCRdb called the RACE reads again in MiXCR, with one record for every CDR3 protein. Here the sample spans about 120,000 distinct CDR3 sequences, approximately 13% being singletons.

The rearrangement joins TRBV5-1 to TRBJ2-2, with 10 positions matching TRBD1. Specimen: whole blood, collected in connection with sensitization to the hapten diphenylcyclopropenone (DPC). This TCR was sampled from a woman aged 18-29 years with alopecia areata. Some clones in this sample may be carry-over from other donors' samples. The CDR3 sequence: CASSPRQGATTGELFF. CDR3 coding DNA: TGCGCCAGCAGCCCTAGACAGGGGGCCACCACCGGGGAGCTGTTTTTT. Variable domain in full (rest from reference TRBV5-1 and TRBJ2-2): KAGVTQTPRYLIKTRGQQVTLSCSPISGHRSVSWYQQTPGQGLQFLFEYFSETQRNKGNFPGRFSGRQFSNSRSEMNVSTLELGDSALYLCASSPRQGATTGELFFGEGSRLTVL.